This T cell receptor beta chain stems from a study of Ad26.COV2.S vaccination and SARS-CoV-2 variants. Study findings and constraints: Placebo and vaccine recipients had non-spike TCR breadth that was similar.

As for treatment: some 19 received Ad26.COV2.S at low or high dose, single or two shots; roughly five received placebo; per-sample allocation not given. Day 63 after the first vaccine or placebo injection was the time point for sampling. CDR1 and CDR2 (germline): WSHSY, SAAADI. CDR3 size: 16 residues. Trimming pared 5 bases from V and 0 bases from J, leaving 13 bases between. Assay used: immunoSEQ multiplex PCR; TCRdb lists only in-frame clones, some missing. There are roughly 700,000 clones in the sample; 89% occur only once, and nearly 1.5% lies in the top ten. For this clone: Its target is unknown.

The material sequenced was peripheral blood, taken in a trial of Ad26.COV2.S vaccine versus placebo. The gene calls are TRBV10-2 and TRBJ1-4, with D tentatively TRBD1 (6 bases). The sequence was collected from a person aged 18 to 65 who received the Ad26.COV2.S COVID-19 vaccine or a placebo. The CDR3, as DNA: TGCGCCAGCAGTCTTGGGACACTCGCAACTAATGAAAAACTGTTTTTT. Its protein product is CASSLGTLATNEKLFF.